The 31 T cell receptor beta chains below come from one sample, sequenced in a study of shared clonotypes between healthy human individuals. Sequencing was performed with immunoSEQ multiplex PCR; in TCRdb, only in-frame clones are kept and a portion is missing. The sample records approximately 480,000 clones, roughly 79% being singletons. The specimen sequenced was PBMCs. The source of these receptors is a woman aged 40 to 50 in good health. Some clones in this sample may be carry-over from other donors' samples.

This clone was seen a handful of times. The V gene is TRBV27, the J gene TRBJ2-5, with 9 bases identical to TRBD2. There are 14 residues in the CDR3. With V trimmed by 5 bases and J by 1 base, 2 bases remained unmatched. Germline CDR1 and CDR2: MNHEY and SMNVEV (reference sequence). CDR3: CASSKREAQETQYF. The CDR3 DNA follows: TGTGCCAGCAGTAAGCGGGAGGCCCAAGAGACCCAGTACTTC.

This clone has only a few counts. The chain carries TRBV7-3 and TRBJ2-1, with 12 positions matching TRBD2. The length of the CDR3 is 13 residues. The V gene's germline CDR1 is SGHTA and CDR2 FQGTGA. J gave up 6 bases and V 10 bases, and 4 bases lay outside the gene matches. The CDR3 region is CATASGRANEQFF. The CDR3 DNA reads as TGTGCCACGGCTAGCGGGAGGGCCAATGAGCAGTTCTTC.

This sequence joins TRBV5-4 and TRBJ2-3, with unresolved D. CDR1 is SGHNT, CDR2 YYREEE, per germline (reference sequence). Trimming took 0 bases from V and 8 from J, leaving 4 bases between them. The CDR3 runs 11 residues. CDR3 region: CASSLEGTQYF. The CDR3 DNA sequence: TGTGCCAGCAGCTTGGAGGGTACGCAGTATTTT.

In nucleotides, the CDR3 is TGTGCCAGCAGCCCTGGGGCGGGACAAGAGACCCAGTACTTC. As protein: CASSPGAGQETQYF. This chain links TRBV7-6 with TRBJ2-5; D is perhaps TRBD2 (6 bases). CDR1 SGHVS and CDR2 FNYEAQ come from the germline V gene. This CDR3 has 14 residues. V shed 5 bases and J shed 2 bases, with 12 bases lying between them.

The gene calls are TRBV15 and TRBJ2-4; D unresolved. Per germline, CDR1 LNHNV and CDR2 YYDKDF (reference sequence). The V and J ends lost 9 bases and 1 base respectively, with 10 bases between them. The CDR3 has 13 amino acids. CDR3 in DNA: TGTGCCACTGAATTTAAGGCCAAAAACATTCAGTACTTC. Amino acids: CATEFKAKNIQYF.

This sequence joins TRBV10-2 and TRBJ2-7; 7 bases are shared with TRBD2. Trimming took 5 bases from V and 2 from J; bases not matched to a gene: 9. This CDR3 has 15 residues. Germline lookup yields CDR1 WSHSY and CDR2 SAAADI. The CDR3 region is CASSPTSETAYEQYF. The CDR3 DNA is TGCGCCAGCAGTCCCACTAGCGAAACTGCCTACGAGCAGTACTTC.

The CDR3 DNA reads as TGTGCCAGCAGCAACTTTCCCCGGACAGGGGGTTACAATGAGCAGTTCTTC. It encodes CASSNFPRTGGYNEQFF. The chain combines TRBV5-4 with TRBJ2-1; TRBD1 matches 10 bases. V was pared by 4 bases and J by 4 bases, with 11 bases of the junction left unmatched. CDR1 and CDR2 from the germline V gene are SGHNT and YYREEE (reference sequence). The CDR3 extends over 17 amino acids.

The CDR3 DNA reads TGTGCCAGCAGCTTAAGACGGGAGGGCTACGAGCAGTACTTC. It specifies CASSLRREGYEQYF. The V call is TRBV7-2, the J call TRBJ2-7; 8 bases match TRBD2. The CDR3 has 14 amino acids. V shed 2 bases, J shed 3 bases, and the junction held 3 bases outside the gene matches. Germline CDR1 reads SGHTA; CDR2 reads FQGNSA.

This clone was recorded a few times. This rearrangement joins TRBV4-2 to TRBJ1-4; possible D gene TRBD1, 6 bases. In germline, CDR1 is LGHNA, CDR2 YNFKEQ. The CDR3 is 14 residues long. V was cut by 0 bases and J by 7 bases, with 9 bases left in between. The CDR3 DNA reads TGTGCCAGCAGCCAAGACACAGGGAGTGAAAAACTGTTTTTT. Its protein is CASSQDTGSEKLFF.

J is TRBJ1-5 and V is TRBV5-5, with D possibly matching TRBD1 (5 bases). V gave up 4 bases and J gave up 5 bases, with 19 bases separating them. Germline V gene lookup returns CDR1 SGHKS and CDR2 YYEKEE (reference sequence). The CDR3 is 16 amino acids. Written as DNA, the CDR3 is TGTGCCAGCAGCATTAAACCCCCGGGGGGGGATCAGCCCCAGCATTTT. It specifies CASSIKPPGGDQPQHF.

The chain is built from TRBV5-4 and TRBJ2-5; no clear D gene. The CDR3 covers 14 residues. CDR1 and CDR2 (germline): SGHNT, YYREEE (reference sequence). V lost 1 base to trimming and J lost 3 bases, with 10 bases between them. The DNA of the CDR3 is TGTGCCAGCAGCTTGACGGCGGCTGAAGAGACCCAGTACTTC. It is translated as CASSLTAAEETQYF.

In regard to this clone: The DNA is omitted, as the CDR3 cannot be located on it reliably, and the CDR3 follows TCRdb's listing. The rearrangement links TRBV27 to TRBJ1-2. Including both end residues, the CDR3 is 14 amino acids long. Germline assignment: CDR1 MNHEY and CDR2 SMNVEV (reference sequence). CDR3 loop: CASSSSTALYGYTF.

This chain uses TRBV10-2 with TRBJ2-5, with 7 bases fitting TRBD2. The germline V gene encodes CDR1 WSHSY and CDR2 SAAADI. The CDR3 covers 13 residues. V lost 4 bases to trimming and J lost 2 bases; unmatched junction nucleotides: 1. The CDR3 loop reads CASSASGQETQYF. In DNA form, the CDR3 reads TGCGCCAGCAGTGCTAGCGGTCAAGAGACCCAGTACTTC.

The chain is built from TRBV5-4 and TRBJ2-2; 12 positions match TRBD2. CDR1 is SGHNT and CDR2 is YYREEE in the germline V gene (reference sequence). CDR3 length: 17 amino acids. V trimming: 4 bases; J trimming: 4 bases; junction bases outside the gene matches: 8. CDR3 nucleotide sequence: TGTGCCAGCAGCCCAGAGGGGACTAGCGGGTCCACCGGGGAGCTGTTTTTT. This codes for CASSPEGTSGSTGELFF. Full variable domain (outside the CDR3, taken from reference TRBV5-4 and TRBJ2-2): ETGVTQSPTHLIKTRGQQVTLRCSSQSGHNTVSWYQQALGQGPQFIFQYYREEENGRGNFPPRFSGLQFPNYSSELNVNALELDDSALYLCASSPEGTSGSTGELFFGEGSRLTVL.

The chain carries TRBV21-1 and TRBJ2-4; the D call of TRBD2 is as the table states it, not checked on the DNA. TRBV21-1 counts as a pseudogene. The CDR3 covers 20 residues. The CDR3 sequence: CASSLPPLGTSGRSKNIQYF. The CDR3 nucleotides are TGTGCCAGCAGTTTACCCCCTCTAGGCACTAGCGGGAGATCCAAAAACATTCAGTACTTC.

This chain's CDR3 is CAWSMGLAGTYEQYF. CDR3 nucleotides: TGTGCCTGGAGCATGGGACTAGCGGGAACCTACGAGCAGTACTTC. The chain has TRBV30 and TRBJ2-7, with TRBD2 matching over 13 bases. Per the germline V gene, CDR1 is GTSNPN and CDR2 is SVGIG (reference sequence). CDR3 size: 15 residues. V lost 3 bases, J lost 2 bases, and 4 bases stayed unmatched.

The CDR3 here is CASSPRDMAPYEQYF. For the CDR3, the DNA is TGTGCCAGCAGCCCCCGGGATATGGCTCCCTACGAGCAGTACTTC. This chain links TRBV11-2 with TRBJ2-7, with D perhaps TRBD2 (5 bases). V shed 5 bases and J shed 2 bases, with 16 bases lying between them. CDR1 is SGHAT, CDR2 FQNNGV, per germline. This CDR3 is 15 amino acids long.

The genes are TRBV15 and TRBJ2-2; D remains unclear. V was cut by 3 bases and J by 5 bases, with 10 bases left in between. The CDR3 has 14 residues. Germline CDR1 is LNHNV and CDR2 is YYDKDF (reference sequence). The CDR3 DNA follows: TGTGCCACCAGCAGCCTGTCCCATACCGGGGAGCTGTTTTTT. Amino acids: CATSSLSHTGELFF.

V is TRBV19 and J is TRBJ2-3; 8 positions agree with TRBD1. The CDR3 is 16 residues long. Germline CDR1 reads LNHDA; CDR2 reads SQIVND (reference sequence). V shed 6 bases and J 7 bases; nucleotides not matched to a gene: 15. The CDR3 is CASRTTRTGLPYTQYF. The CDR3 coding sequence is TGTGCCAGTAGGACAACGAGGACAGGGCTCCCTTATACGCAGTATTTT.

The rearrangement links TRBV4-1 to TRBJ2-1; D is ambiguous. Germline CDR1 MGHRA, CDR2 YSYEKL. The CDR3 has 16 amino acids. V was pared by 4 bases and J by 0 bases, with 13 bases between. As DNA, the CDR3 is TGCGCCAGCAGCCCGAGAGGCGGCAGCTCCTACAATGAGCAGTTCTTC. Translation gives CASSPRGGSSYNEQFF.

This clone has a handful of counts. The rearrangement links TRBV7-2 to TRBJ1-1; no clear D. The V and J ends lost 3 bases and 1 base respectively, with 6 bases between them. This CDR3 is built from 13 residues. Germline CDR1 is SGHTA and CDR2 is FQGNSA. The CDR3 loop is CASSLRANTEAFF. The CDR3 DNA reads TGTGCCAGCAGCTTGCGGGCGAACACTGAAGCTTTCTTT.

This clone has more than one count but fewer than ten. V gene TRBV6-5 combines with J gene TRBJ1-5, with a tentative D call TRBD1 (5 bases). This CDR3 comprises 15 residues. In germline, CDR1 is MNHEY, CDR2 SVGAGI. Trimming left V 5 bases short and J 2 bases short, with 13 bases between. The chain's CDR3 is CASSQLLGGNQPQHF. The CDR3 DNA sequence: TGTGCCAGCAGTCAACTTCTGGGGGGCAATCAGCCCCAGCATTTT.

The chain couples TRBV18 to TRBJ2-7, with D possibly matching TRBD2 (6 bases). The V end lost 4 bases, the J end lost 0 bases, and 7 bases lay between the germline ends. CDR3 size: 13 residues. Germline loops: CDR1 KGHSH, CDR2 LQKENI. This CDR3 is CASSLGSSYEQYF. For the CDR3, the DNA is TGTGCCAGCTCACTCGGGAGCTCCTACGAGCAGTACTTC.

The chain links TRBV5-5 to TRBJ2-7; D ambiguous. Trimming removed 2 bases from V and 2 bases from J, with 8 bases in between. The CDR3 sequence is 13 residues long. Germline CDR1 is SGHKS and CDR2 is YYEKEE (reference sequence). CDR3 sequence (DNA): TGTGCCAGCAGCTTCAGTGCCGCCTACGAGCAGTACTTC. The encoded protein is CASSFSAAYEQYF.

The V and J genes are TRBV29-1 and TRBJ2-1, with TRBD1 matching 7 bases. J gave up 2 bases and V 6 bases, and 7 bases lay outside the gene matches. The CDR3 has 14 residues. The germline V gene encodes CDR1 SQVTM and CDR2 ANQGSEA. Written as DNA, the CDR3 is TGCAGCGTCTTAAGGGACAGTACCTACAATGAGCAGTTCTTC. Translation: CSVLRDSTYNEQFF.

The CDR3 loop reads CSVVTSQGYTF. The CDR3 DNA reads as TGCAGCGTTGTAACGTCTCAGGGCTACACCTTC. The chain carries TRBV29-1 and TRBJ1-2; D uncertain. V was shortened by 4 bases and J by 8 bases, with 11 bases between the two germline ends. CDR1 is SQVTM, CDR2 ANQGSEA, per germline. The CDR3 is made up of 11 amino acids.

This clone appeared a few times. V is TRBV4-2 and J is TRBJ2-5, with 9 positions matching TRBD2. Germline loops: CDR1 LGHNA, CDR2 YNFKEQ. V lost 3 bases and J lost 3; bases outside the gene matches: 8. The CDR3 runs 16 residues. For the CDR3, the DNA is TGTGCCAGCAGCCAGCGGGGGGGGCTAGCGGAAGAGACCCAGTACTTC. Encoded protein: CASSQRGGLAEETQYF.

The chain combines TRBV29-1 with TRBJ1-5, with 9 bases that match TRBD1. J gave up 4 bases and V 6 bases, and 7 bases lay outside the gene matches. The CDR3 runs to 14 residues. Germline V gives CDR1 SQVTM, CDR2 ANQGSEA. CDR3 bases: TGCAGCGTCACACAGGGGGCAGGGAATCAGCCCCAGCATTTT. Its protein product is CSVTQGAGNQPQHF.

The rearrangement links TRBV19 to TRBJ2-7; 9 bases align to TRBD1. J lost 3 bases, V lost 2 bases, and 5 bases had no gene match. This CDR3 is 15 amino acids long. The V gene's germline CDR1 is LNHDA and CDR2 SQIVND (reference sequence). CDR3 nucleotides: TGTGCCAGTAGTATAAACCGGGACAGGGTCTACGAGCAGTACTTC. Amino acids: CASSINRDRVYEQYF.

The J gene is TRBJ2-5, the V gene TRBV18, with D maybe TRBD2 (6 bases). With 3 bases removed from V and 0 bases from J, the gap between germline ends came to 11 bases. The CDR3 runs to 15 residues. Germline V gene sequence: CDR1 KGHSH, CDR2 LQKENI. This CDR3 is CASSPRGAYQETQYF. The CDR3 bases are TGTGCCAGCTCACCGCGCGGGGCCTACCAAGAGACCCAGTACTTC.

The chain carries TRBV19 and TRBJ2-7; TRBD1 agrees at 8 bases. Trimming at V came to 5 bases and at J to 3 bases, leaving 9 bases not matched to a gene. From germline, CDR1 is LNHDA and CDR2 SQIVND (reference sequence). The CDR3 covers 15 residues. The CDR3 DNA follows: TGTGCCAGTAGTTATGCCCCGGGACAGGACTACGAGCAGTACTTC. Its translation: CASSYAPGQDYEQYF.